Listed below are T cell receptor beta chains from one sample, sequenced in a study of T cells in Graves' hyperthyroidism and ophthalmopathy. Via MiXCR, TCRdb re-called the multiplex PCR reads, giving one row per CDR3 protein. This table has under 350,000 distinct CDR3 sequences, over 15% appearing once. Sample: blood. The receptors originated from a woman in her forties or fifties with Graves' hyperthyroidism. Each CDR3 is given with its conserved first and last residue. Fields, in order: J gene, D gene, clone size, V gene, CDR3 protein, CDR3 DNA. A D gene is named only where the DNA matches it firmly. For some rows the clone size is stated as once, few or many, or as a class when expanded; others skip it.

TRBJ2-1	.	many	TRBV7-9	CASSSPRVSYNEQFF	TGTGCCAGCAGTTCCCCCCGGGTCAGCTACAATGAGCAGTTCTTC
TRBJ2-7	TRBD2	many	TRBV10-1	CASSESKLAGGAYEQYF	TGCGCCAGCAGTGAGTCGAAGTTAGCGGGAGGAGCCTACGAGCAGTACTTC
TRBJ2-5	.	few	TRBV7-2	CASSQASFFNDGIQETQYF	TGCGCCAGCAGCCAGGCTTCCTTTTTTAACGACGGGATCCAAGAGACCCAGTACTTC
TRBJ2-2	TRBD1	few	TRBV9	CASSVGTGPTGELFF	TGTGCCAGCAGCGTTGGGACAGGACCCACCGGGGAGCTGTTTTTT
TRBJ2-1	.	.	TRBV28	CASSLPRFGNEQFF	TGTGCCAGCAGTTTACCGCGCTTTGGGAATGAGCAGTTCTTC
TRBJ1-2	.	few	TRBV12-3/TRBV12-4	CASSLARQAPYGYTF	TGTGCCAGCAGTTTAGCGCGGCAGGCCCCCTATGGCTACACCTTC
TRBJ1-2	.	.	TRBV6-1	CASSEDVRYGGYTF	TGTGCCAGCAGTGAAGACGTCAGGTATGGGGGCTACACCTTC
TRBJ2-3	TRBD2	many	TRBV29-1	CSPVSGGRCTDTQYF	TGCAGCCCCGTGAGCGGGGGAAGGTGCACAGATACGCAGTATTTT
TRBJ1-3	.	few	TRBV28	CASLRDDGNTIYF	TGTGCCAGCCTCCGGGACGATGGAAACACCATATATTTT
TRBJ1-1	.	.	TRBV6-1	CASSEGDGQAFF	TGTGCCAGCAGTGAGGGGGACGGTCAAGCTTTCTTT
TRBJ1-1	TRBD1	.	TRBV7-9	CASSYLDRGAEAFF	TGTGCCAGCAGCTACCTCGACAGGGGGGCTGAAGCTTTCTTT
TRBJ2-1	TRBD1	few	TRBV27	CASSTGTVGEQFF	TGTGCCAGCAGCACCGGGACAGTTGGTGAGCAGTTCTTC
TRBJ1-2	.	many	TRBV12-3/TRBV12-4	CASSLISSYGYTF	TGTGCCAGCAGTTTAATCTCCAGCTATGGCTACACCTTC
TRBJ1-2	TRBD1	few	TRBV29-1	CALTGVRGYTF	TGCGCCTTGACAGGGGTGCGAGGCTACACCTTC
TRBJ2-3	TRBD2	many	TRBV6-1	CASSSTSGGSFSDTQYF	TGTGCCAGCAGTTCCACTAGCGGGGGGTCTTTCTCAGATACGCAGTATTTT
TRBJ2-5	.	few	TRBV2	CASSEDGASMETQYF	TGTGCCAGCAGTGAGGATGGGGCATCAATGGAGACCCAGTACTTC
TRBJ1-2	.	.	TRBV4-2	CASSPGGYGYTF	TGTGCCAGCAGCCCGGGAGGCTATGGCTACACCTTC
TRBJ1-6	TRBD1	.	TRBV20-1	CSARGQGGNSPLHF	TGCAGTGCTAGAGGACAGGGTGGAAATTCACCCCTCCACTTT
TRBJ1-1	TRBD1	.	TRBV27	CASSPITGARNTEAFF	TGTGCCAGCAGCCCGATCACAGGGGCGCGGAACACTGAAGCTTTCTTT
TRBJ2-1	.	.	TRBV2	CASSEGTGSSYNEQFF	TGTGCCAGCAGTGAAGGGACGGGGAGCTCCTACAATGAGCAGTTCTTC
TRBJ2-2	.	few	TRBV20-1	CSARDYDGSTTGELFF	TGCAGTGCTAGAGATTACGACGGGAGCACCACCGGGGAGCTGTTTTTT
TRBJ1-4	TRBD1	many	TRBV13	CASSYPGQGNEKLFF	TGTGCCAGCAGCTACCCTGGACAGGGTAATGAAAAACTGTTTTTT
TRBJ1-1	TRBD1	many	TRBV12-3/TRBV12-4	CATKGQQNTEAFF	TGTGCCACCAAGGGACAGCAGAACACTGAAGCTTTCTTT
TRBJ2-5	.	few	TRBV5-1	CASSRVPSPPETQYF	TGCGCCAGCAGCAGGGTTCCTTCACCTCCAGAGACCCAGTACTTC
TRBJ2-1	TRBD2	once	TRBV15	CATSRVAGGPFNEQFF	TGTGCCACCAGCAGAGTCGCGGGGGGGCCGTTTAATGAGCAGTTCTTC
TRBJ2-7	.	few	TRBV19	CASSRALPGEQYF	TGTGCCAGTAGTAGGGCCCTACCCGGCGAGCAGTACTTC
TRBJ1-6	.	few	TRBV3-1	CASSPSSNSPLHF	TGTGCCAGCAGCCCGTCATCGAATTCACCCCTCCACTTT
TRBJ1-5	.	.	TRBV4-2	CASSQARQVNQPQHF	TGTGCCAGCAGCCAAGCGCGACAGGTTAATCAGCCCCAGCATTTT
TRBJ2-3	.	many	TRBV7-9	CASSLTAPDTQYF	TGTGCCAGCAGCTTGACGGCTCCAGATACGCAGTATTTT
TRBJ1-1	.	.	TRBV5-1	CASSLETGRSTEAFF	TGCGCCAGCAGCTTGGAGACGGGGCGAAGCACTGAAGCTTTCTTT
TRBJ2-5	TRBD2	.	TRBV10-3	CAIGSRTSGSGETQYF	TGTGCCATCGGGTCCCGGACTAGCGGGAGCGGGGAGACCCAGTACTTC
TRBJ2-3	TRBD2	few	TRBV7-8	CASSKRTSGTDTQYF	TGTGCCAGCAGCAAGCGGACTAGCGGGACAGATACGCAGTATTTT
TRBJ1-6	.	many	TRBV2	CASGDDGYNSPLHF	TGTGCCAGCGGGGACGATGGATATAATTCACCCCTCCACTTT
TRBJ1-5	.	.	TRBV5-1	CASSLEGPNQPQHF	TGCGCCAGCAGCTTGGAGGGACCTAATCAGCCCCAGCATTTT
TRBJ1-1	.	few	TRBV7-9	CASSLGLAGNTEAFF	TGTGCCAGCAGCTTAGGTCTCGCGGGGAACACTGAAGCTTTCTTT
TRBJ1-1	.	.	TRBV30	CAWTAVNTEAFF	TGTGCCTGGACCGCGGTGAACACTGAAGCTTTCTTT
TRBJ1-5	TRBD1	few	TRBV19	CASSPDTGGLQPQHF	TGTGCCAGTAGCCCTGATACAGGGGGCCTTCAGCCCCAGCATTTT
TRBJ2-5	.	few	TRBV4-1	CASSQVSRTPETQYF	TGCGCCAGCAGCCAAGTATCGAGAACCCCAGAGACCCAGTACTTC
TRBJ2-1	.	many	TRBV27	CASSFQGGDEQFF	TGTGCCAGCAGTTTCCAAGGAGGCGATGAGCAGTTCTTC
TRBJ2-5	.	few	TRBV6-5	CASSYPTKVTETQYF	TGTGCCAGCAGTTACCCGACTAAAGTAACAGAGACCCAGTACTTC
TRBJ1-1	.	many	TRBV20-1	CSASSRQAGGNTEAFF	TGCAGTGCTAGTAGTAGGCAGGCGGGGGGAAACACTGAAGCTTTCTTT
TRBJ1-5	.	few	TRBV6-5	CASSYSRGGDQPQHF	TGTGCCAGCAGTTACTCCAGGGGTGGGGATCAGCCCCAGCATTTT
TRBJ2-6	TRBD1	.	TRBV6-1	CASSHTGTGAWKGANVLTF	TGTGCCAGCAGTCACACCGGGACAGGGGCGTGGAAGGGGGCCAACGTCCTGACTTTC
TRBJ2-1	TRBD1	.	TRBV7-9	CATSTGSSYNEQFF	TGTGCCACCTCGACAGGGAGCTCCTACAATGAGCAGTTCTTC
TRBJ2-2	.	few	TRBV9	CASSVRDSSTGELFF	TGTGCCAGCAGCGTTAGGGACTCCTCCACCGGGGAGCTGTTTTTT
TRBJ2-3	TRBD2	many	TRBV7-9	CASSYSGGRTDTQYF	TGTGCCAGCAGCTATAGCGGGGGTCGCACAGATACGCAGTATTTT
TRBJ2-5	.	many	TRBV20-1	CSARDQRLARTQYF	TGCAGTGCTAGAGATCAAAGGCTAGCGCGGACCCAGTACTTC
TRBJ1-2	.	.	TRBV18	CASSKDGANYGYTF	TGTGCCAGCTCAAAGGACGGAGCTAACTATGGCTACACCTTC
TRBJ1-2	.	many	TRBV27	CASSLSWGQGSYTF	TGTGCCAGCAGTTTATCGTGGGGCCAGGGGAGCTACACCTTC
TRBJ2-5	.	.	TRBV19	CASSEVLWETQYF	TGTGCCAGTAGTGAGGTGTTATGGGAGACCCAGTACTTC
TRBJ2-3	.	.	TRBV19	CASSPDLALTDTQYF	TGTGCCAGTAGTCCTGACCTAGCCCTCACAGATACGCAGTATTTT
TRBJ2-3	.	.	TRBV18	CASSPSLAASTDTQYF	TGTGCCAGCTCGCCATCTTTAGCGGCTAGCACAGATACGCAGTATTTT
TRBJ2-1	.	few	TRBV6-1	CASSENVF	TGTGCCAGCAGTGAAAACGTCTTC
TRBJ2-1	.	many	TRBV2	CASISRVNEQFF	TGTGCCAGCATTAGTAGGGTCAATGAGCAGTTCTTC
TRBJ1-3	TRBD1	.	TRBV3-1	CASSRRQGVFSGNTIYF	TGTGCCAGCAGCCGCCGGCAGGGGGTCTTCTCTGGAAACACCATATATTTT
TRBJ1-1	.	many	TRBV28	CASSLGYTEAFF	TGTGCCAGCAGTTTAGGCTACACTGAAGCTTTCTTT
TRBJ2-5	.	many	TRBV7-2	CASSLTIQETQYF	TGTGCCAGCAGCTTGACAATCCAAGAGACCCAGTACTTC
TRBJ2-1	.	few	TRBV3-1	CASSQDSVLRDYEQFF	TGTGCCAGCAGCCAAGATTCGGTCCTCAGGGATTATGAGCAGTTCTTC
TRBJ1-2	TRBD1	.	TRBV10-3	CASSEPRDRGGYTF	TGTGCCAGCAGTGAACCCCGGGACAGGGGAGGCTACACCTTC
TRBJ2-7	TRBD2	.	TRBV10-2	CASSAETSGGYEQYF	TGCGCCAGCAGTGCGGAGACTAGCGGGGGATACGAGCAGTACTTC